This TCR beta chain derives from a study of regulatory T cells in long-lasting Graves disease. Study-wide results and caveats: Favored usage of TRBV28, TRBJ1-2 and TRBJ2-5 was recorded in persistent disease.

In building TCR beta libraries, iRepertoire HTBI primers were used together with Arm-PCR of CDR3 regions. A single record per CDR3 protein comes from TCRdb applying MiXCR to the multiplex PCR reads. The table has approximately 400,000 distinct CDR3 sequences, about 15% seen once. V trimming: 5 bases; J trimming: 1 base; junction bases outside the gene matches: 1. Germline CDR1 reads KGHSH; CDR2 reads LQKENI. The CDR3 loop spans 13 amino acids. Described time point: newly diagnosed GD, antithyroid drugs for less than 3 months. PBMCs were the source of the RNA used for TCR sequencing. In this sample, this clonotype turned up many times. Its specificity is unknown. This sample also belongs to another study, concerning T cells in Graves' hyperthyroidism and ophthalmopathy. As reported in that work: Primed by the HTBI set, a first-round RT-PCR was run on the TCR CDR3.

Specimen: peripheral blood mononuclear cells (PBMCs), collected at new diagnosis, from a patient treated with antithyroid drugs. The TCR was taken from a woman aged 30 to 39 with Graves disease. The V call is TRBV18, the J call TRBJ1-1, with 7 bases matching TRBD1. The CDR3 loop reads CASSTGENTEAFF. The CDR3 bases are TGTGCCAGCTCAACAGGGGAGAACACTGAAGCTTTCTTT.